This T cell receptor beta chain was documented in a study of Ad26.COV2.S vaccination and SARS-CoV-2 variants. Sequenced by immunoSEQ multiplex PCR; TCRdb stores in-frame clones only, minus some. The data hold 250,000 to 300,000 clones, with about 87% observed a single time. The CDR3 contains 15 residues. Germline CDR1 and CDR2: SGHAT and FQNNGV. V was cut by 3 bases and J by 1 base, with 11 bases left in between. As regards this clone: Its antigen is currently unknown.

As for treatment: 15 to 20 received Ad26.COV2.S at low or high dose, single or two shots; roughly five received placebo; per-sample allocation not given. Specimen acquisition occurred on day 63 following the initial vaccine or placebo injection. Study results and limitations: Greater spike-specific TCR breadth was seen in vaccine recipients than in placebo recipients.

The chain combines TRBV11-2 with TRBJ2-3; perhaps TRBD2 as D (5 bases). The TCR comes from a person between 18 and 65 years old who received the Ad26.COV2.S COVID-19 vaccine or a placebo. The source was peripheral blood, collected in a trial of Ad26.COV2.S vaccine versus placebo. The CDR3, as DNA: TGTGCCAGCAGCTTTAGTCGGGGAGGCACAGATACGCAGTATTTT. The encoded protein is CASSFSRGGTDTQYF.